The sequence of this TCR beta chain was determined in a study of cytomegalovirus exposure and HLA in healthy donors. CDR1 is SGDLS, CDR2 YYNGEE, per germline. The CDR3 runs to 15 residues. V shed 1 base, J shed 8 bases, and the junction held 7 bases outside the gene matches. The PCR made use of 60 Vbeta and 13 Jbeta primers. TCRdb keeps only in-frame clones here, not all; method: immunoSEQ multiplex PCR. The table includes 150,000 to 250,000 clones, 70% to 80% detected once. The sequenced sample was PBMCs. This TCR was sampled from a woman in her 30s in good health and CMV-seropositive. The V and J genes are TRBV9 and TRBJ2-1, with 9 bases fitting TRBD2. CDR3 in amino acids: CASSVWAGGGDEQFF. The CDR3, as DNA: TGTGCCAGCAGCGTATGGGCGGGAGGGGGCGATGAGCAGTTCTTC.